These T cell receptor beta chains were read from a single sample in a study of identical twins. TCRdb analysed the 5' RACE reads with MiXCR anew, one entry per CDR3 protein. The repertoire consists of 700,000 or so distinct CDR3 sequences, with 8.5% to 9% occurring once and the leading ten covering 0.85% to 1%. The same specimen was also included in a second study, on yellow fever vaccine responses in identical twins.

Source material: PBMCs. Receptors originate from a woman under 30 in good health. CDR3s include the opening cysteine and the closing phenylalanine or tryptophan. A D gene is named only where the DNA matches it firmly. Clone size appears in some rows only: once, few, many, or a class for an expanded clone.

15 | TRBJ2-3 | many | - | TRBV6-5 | TGTGCCAGCAGTTACTGGGGGGAAAGCACAGATACGCAGTATTTT | CASSYWGESTDTQYF
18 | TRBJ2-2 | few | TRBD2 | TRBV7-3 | TGTGCCAGCAGCTTAACAGCTAGCGGGGGGGCTGGCACCGGGGAGCTGTTTTTT | CASSLTASGGAGTGELFF
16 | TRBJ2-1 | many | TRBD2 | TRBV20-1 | TGCAGTGCTAGATCCTTAGCGGGGCCCTCCTACAATGAGCAGTTCTTC | CSARSLAGPSYNEQFF
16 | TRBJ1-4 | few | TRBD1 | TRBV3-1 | TGTGCCAGCAATAATGGACAGGGCGGAACTAATGAAAAACTGTTTTTT | CASNNGQGGTNEKLFF
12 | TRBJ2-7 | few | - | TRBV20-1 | TGCAGTGCTAGGCCTAGGGGCTACGAGCAGTACTTC | CSARPRGYEQYF
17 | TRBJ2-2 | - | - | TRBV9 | TGTGCCAGCAGCGTCCCTACAGGGGAGGGGAACACCGGGGAGCTGTTTTTT | CASSVPTGEGNTGELFF
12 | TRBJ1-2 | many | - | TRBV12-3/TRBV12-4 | TGTGCCAGCACCTTAGAGGGGTATGGCTACACCTTC | CASTLEGYGYTF
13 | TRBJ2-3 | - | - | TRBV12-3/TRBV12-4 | TGTGCCAGCAGGCAAATTCTCACAGATACGCAGTATTTT | CASRQILTDTQYF
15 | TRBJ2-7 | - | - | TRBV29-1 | TGCAGCGTTGGCCCCGGCCTAGGACGGACCTACGAGCAGTACTTC | CSVGPGLGRTYEQYF
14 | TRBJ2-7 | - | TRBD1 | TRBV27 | TGTGCCAGCAGCACGACAGGGGGGGACTACGAGCAGTACTTC | CASSTTGGDYEQYF
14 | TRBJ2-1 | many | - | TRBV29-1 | TGCAGCTCAAGCACTCAGAGCTCCTACAATGAGCAGTTCTTC | CSSSTQSSYNEQFF
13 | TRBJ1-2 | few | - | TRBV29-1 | TGCAGCGCTCCTCAAGCAGGGCTCTATGGCTACACCTTC | CSAPQAGLYGYTF
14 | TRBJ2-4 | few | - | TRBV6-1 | TGTGCCAGCAGCACCATTGAACAGGGTAACATTCAGTACTTC | CASSTIEQGNIQYF
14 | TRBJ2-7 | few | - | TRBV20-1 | TGCAGTGCTAGAGATGTTCTAGTAGAGTCGCAGCGGTACTTC | CSARDVLVESQRYF
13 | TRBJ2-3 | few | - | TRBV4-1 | TGCGCCATCGGGCGGGATAGGGCAGATACGCAGTATTTT | CAIGRDRADTQYF
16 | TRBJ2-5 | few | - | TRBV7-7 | TGTGCTAGCAGCTTAGGGGGGGAATTGGACCAAGAGACCCAGTACTTC | CASSLGGELDQETQYF
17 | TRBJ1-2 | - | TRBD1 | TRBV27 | TGTGCCAGCAGTTTACTGGGGACAGGAGCGAGTAACTATGGCTACACCTTC | CASSLLGTGASNYGYTF
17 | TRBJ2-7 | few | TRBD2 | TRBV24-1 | TGTGCCACCAGTGCCCTTCGCAGGCGGGGGGGTTACTACGAGCAGTACTTC | CATSALRRRGGYYEQYF
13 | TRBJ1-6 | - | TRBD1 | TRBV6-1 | TGTGCCACAACCCCGGGACAGGGGTCACCCCTCCACTTT | CATTPGQGSPLHF
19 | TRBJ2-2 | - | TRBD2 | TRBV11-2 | TGTGCCAGCAGCTTAGTTGTGACTAGCGGGGGGGCCGTCACCGGGGAGCTGTTTTTT | CASSLVVTSGGAVTGELFF
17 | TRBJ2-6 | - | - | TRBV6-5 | TGTGCCAGCAGTTATGAGGGGCGCTCCTCTGGGGCCAACGTCCTGACTTTC | CASSYEGRSSGANVLTF
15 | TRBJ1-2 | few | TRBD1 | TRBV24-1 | TGTGCCACCAGTGACTCCGGACAGGGGGCCGATGGCTACACCTTC | CATSDSGQGADGYTF
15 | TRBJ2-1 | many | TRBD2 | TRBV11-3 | TGTGCCAGCAGCTTCGGGACTAGCGGGAGGAATGAGCAGTTCTTC | CASSFGTSGRNEQFF
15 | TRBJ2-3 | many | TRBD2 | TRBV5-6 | TGTGCCAGCAGCATCGCGGGGGGGAGCACAGATACGCAGTATTTT | CASSIAGGSTDTQYF
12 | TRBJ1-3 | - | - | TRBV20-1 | TGCAGTGCCCTGACAGATGGAAACACCATATATTTT | CSALTDGNTIYF
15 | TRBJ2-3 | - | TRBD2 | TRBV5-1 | TGCGCCAGCAGATTCAGCGGGGGGGCTGTTGATACGCAGTATTTT | CASRFSGGAVDTQYF
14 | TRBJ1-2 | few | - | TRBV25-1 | TGTGCCAGCAGTGCCCAAGGGGGGGCCTATGGCTACACCTTC | CASSAQGGAYGYTF
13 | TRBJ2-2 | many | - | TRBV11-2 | TGTGCCAGCAGCTTAGATCCTACCGGGGAGCTGTTTTTT | CASSLDPTGELFF
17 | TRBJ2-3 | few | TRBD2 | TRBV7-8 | TGTGCCAGCAGCCCCGCCGGGGGGGGATCCTTCACAGATACGCAGTATTTT | CASSPAGGGSFTDTQYF
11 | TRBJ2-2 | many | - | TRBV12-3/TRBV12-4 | TGTGCCAGCACCCCCACCGGGGAGCTGTTTTTT | CASTPTGELFF
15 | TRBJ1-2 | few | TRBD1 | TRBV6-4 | TGTGCCAGCAGTGAGGGACAGGGGACGAACTATGGCTACACCTTC | CASSEGQGTNYGYTF
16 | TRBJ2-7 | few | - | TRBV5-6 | TGTGCCAGCACCCTATCAGACGTCTGGGTTTCCTACGAGCAGTACTTC | CASTLSDVWVSYEQYF
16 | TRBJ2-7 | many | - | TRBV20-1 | TGCAGTGCTAGCATAATTAGCGGTACTAAAACGGGCGAGCAGTACTTC | CSASIISGTKTGEQYF
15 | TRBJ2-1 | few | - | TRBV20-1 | TGCAGTGCTAGAGATCTGGAGGGCCCCTCTGATGAGCAGTTCTTC | CSARDLEGPSDEQFF
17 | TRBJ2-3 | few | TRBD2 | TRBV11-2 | TGTGCCAGCAGCCCACTCTTGGGCCTAGCGGGGGCAGATACGCAGTATTTT | CASSPLLGLAGADTQYF
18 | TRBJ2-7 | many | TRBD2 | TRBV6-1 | TGTGCCAGCAGTCCCGGGACTAGCGGGGGCCGATCTCCTTTCGAGCAGTACTTC | CASSPGTSGGRSPFEQYF
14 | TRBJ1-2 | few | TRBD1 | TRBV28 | TGTGCCAGCAGAGGACAGGGGGGACTCTATGGCTACACCTTC | CASRGQGGLYGYTF
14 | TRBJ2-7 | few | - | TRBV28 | TGTGCCAGCAGTATTCGTGGGACCCTGTACGAGCAGTACTTC | CASSIRGTLYEQYF
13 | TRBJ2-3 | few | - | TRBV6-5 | TGTGCCAGCAGTTCCTCCGCTAGGGATACGCAGTATTTT | CASSSSARDTQYF
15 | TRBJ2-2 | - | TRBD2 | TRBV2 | TGTGCCAGCAGTGCCAAGGGACTAGCACCCGTTCAGCTGTTTTTT | CASSAKGLAPVQLFF
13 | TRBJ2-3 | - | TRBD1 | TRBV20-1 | TGCAGTGCTACGGGACAGGGTATAGATACGCAGTATTTT | CSATGQGIDTQYF